Listed below are T cell receptor beta chains from one sample, sequenced in a study of blood T cell repertoires in COVID-19. Here immunoSEQ multiplex PCR was the method, and the copy in TCRdb shows in-frame clones only, minus some. In the table there are under 100,000 clones, roughly three quarters of which are singletons. The sequencing input was peripheral blood. The receptors come from a man in his sixties with COVID-19, enrolled during active disease. CDR3s include the opening cysteine and the closing phenylalanine or tryptophan. Each record gives: J gene, clone size, V gene, D gene, CDR3 DNA, CDR3 protein. D genes are given only for firm matches. The size of a clone is reported for some rows only, either as once, few or many, or as a class for expanded clones.

TRBJ2-3 | few | TRBV5-5 | TRBD2 | TGTGCCCGCTGGTTGGGCGGGGGGGGGAGGGCCCTCCCTGGGTATTTT | CARWLGGGGRALPGYF
TRBJ2-1 | . | TRBV19 | TRBD1 | TGTGCCAGTAGAAACATACAGGGGAGCTCCTACAATGAGCAGTTCTTC | CASRNIQGSSYNEQFF
TRBJ2-7 | . | TRBV2 | TRBD1 | TGTGCCAGCAGTGGATCCCGGGACAGGGGTCACGAGCAGTACTTC | CASSGSRDRGHEQYF
TRBJ2-3 | . | TRBV6-2/TRBV6-3 | . | TGTGCCAGCAGTTCGCTCAATGGAAGGAGGGTGAGCACAGATACGCAGTATTTT | CASSSLNGRRVSTDTQYF
TRBJ2-2 | . | TRBV25-1 | . | TGTGCCAGCAGTGGGGGGCTCGGGTCCACCGGGGAGCTGTTTTTT | CASSGGLGSTGELFF
TRBJ1-1 | . | TRBV2 | . | TGTGCCAGCAGTGAAGGTGGAGGGTGGCTGAACACTGAAGCTTTCTTT | CASSEGGGWLNTEAFF
TRBJ1-2 | . | TRBV5-4 | . | TGTGCCAGCAGCCTCCGGGACAAAAACTATGGCTACACCTTC | CASSLRDKNYGYTF
TRBJ2-7 | . | TRBV5-8 | TRBD2 | TGTGCTACGGGACTAGCAGTCTACGAGCAGTACTTC | CATGLAVYEQYF
TRBJ2-1 | . | TRBV6-5 | . | TGTGCCAGCAGTTACTCGCCAGGGGACAATGAGCAGTTCTTC | CASSYSPGDNEQFF
TRBJ1-1 | . | TRBV5-4 | . | TGTGCCAGCTTTCGACAGAACACTGAAGCTTTCTTT | CASFRQNTEAFF
TRBJ2-2 | . | TRBV9 | . | TGTGCCAGCAGTCCACAGGGAGGGACCGGGGAGCTGTTTTTT | CASSPQGGTGELFF
TRBJ1-6 | once | TRBV30 | . | TGTGCCTGGAGCCTTTCGTCGAATTCACCCCTCCACTTT | CAWSLSSNSPLHF
TRBJ2-1 | . | TRBV5-6 | TRBD2 | TGTGCCAGCAGCTGGGGTAGCGGGGGGTCCAATGAGCAGTTCTTC | CASSWGSGGSNEQFF
TRBJ2-1 | . | TRBV7-9 | TRBD2 | TGTGCCAGCAGTTTTGGACAGACCGGACTAGCGGGAGGGTTGGAGCAGTTCTTC | CASSFGQTGLAGGLEQFF
TRBJ1-6 | few | TRBV9 | . | TGTGCCAGCAGCGTACCTGACAGGTTCAATTCACCCCTCCACTTT | CASSVPDRFNSPLHF
TRBJ2-1 | . | TRBV7-6 | . | TGTGCCAGCAGCCGCTACAGGGATGGGGACAATGAGCAGTTCTTC | CASSRYRDGDNEQFF
TRBJ1-3 | . | TRBV6-2/TRBV6-3 | . | TGTGCCAGCAGTAACTCCCGGGGCTCTGGAAACACCATATATTTT | CASSNSRGSGNTIYF
TRBJ2-5 | . | TRBV9 | . | TGTGCCAGCAGCGTATGGCCTAACGGGGAGACCCAGTACTTC | CASSVWPNGETQYF
TRBJ1-4 | . | TRBV12-3/TRBV12-4 | . | TGTGCCAGCAGTTGGGAGCGTGAAAAACTGTTTTTT | CASSWEREKLFF
TRBJ1-6 | . | TRBV14 | . | TGTGCCAGCAGCCAAGACAGGGCTGAATCACCCCTCCACTTT | CASSQDRAESPLHF
TRBJ2-6 | . | TRBV2 | . | TGTGCCAGCAGGAGGGCGTCTGGGGCCAACGTCCTGACTTTC | CASRRASGANVLTF
TRBJ1-5 | . | TRBV11-3 | TRBD1 | TGTGCCAGCAGCCCGAAACAGGGGGCAGGGGGTGGATATTGCAATCAGCCCCAGCATTTT | CASSPKQGAGGGYCNQPQHF
TRBJ1-4 | . | TRBV9 | . | TGTGCCAGCAGCGTAGGTTCAGGTGGTGAAAAACTGTTTTTT | CASSVGSGGEKLFF
TRBJ2-4 | . | TRBV21-1 | . | TGTGCCAGCAGCCTCTGTACAGATGGTTCGGACATTCAGTACTTC | CASSLCTDGSDIQYF